Listed here is a single T cell receptor (beta chain). The data were produced by immunoSEQ multiplex PCR, yet TCRdb's version contains in-frame clones alone and is incomplete. The sample contains some 80,000 clones, around nine tenths of which appear only once. The data were obtained in a study of blood T cell repertoires in COVID-19. For the study at large: Acute and convalescent COVID-19 samples came from the United States, Italy and Spain.

The sequence was obtained from a man aged 45-65 years with active or convalescent COVID-19. Source material: peripheral blood.

The CDR3 sequence: CASSPGLAGLGDTQYF. The CDR3 nucleotides are TGTGCCAGCAGTCCGGGACTAGCGGGGTTGGGGGATACGCAGTATTTT. This chain joins TRBV27 and TRBJ2-3; 13 bases fit TRBD2. There are 16 residues in the CDR3. The trim removed 5 bases at V and 6 bases at J, leaving 8 bases unmatched. Germline CDR1 is MNHEY and CDR2 is SMNVEV (reference sequence).